This T cell receptor (beta chain) was documented in a study of shared clonotypes between healthy human individuals (dated by TCRdb to the early 2020s). Notes on the research overall: Two women and three men aged 18 to 49 years were included in the cohort. For each donor, three plates each were used for CD4 naive and CD4 memory, two plates were used for CD8 naive, and one plate was used for CD8 memory. Blood TCR repertoires of about five healthy adults were deeply sequenced to estimate repertoire size and the extent of clonotype sharing between individuals. Libraries were prepared and TCR repertoires were sequenced by different laboratories using diverse techniques, in order to increase sequencing depth and limit assay-specific biases. Per donor, leukapheresis produced somewhere between about 0.85 and 10 billion PBMCs. General conclusions and limits of the study: Even with the large sequencing depth, rarefaction of the sorted-subset datasets indicated that sequencing was incomplete. Pairwise subsampling indicated that sequencing depth was expected to affect the degree of clonotype sharing among donors. When a handful of donors were compared, the shared fraction of clonotypes was around 5.1% for naive CD4, 3.5% for naive CD8, 2.3% for memory CD4, and 0.4% for memory CD8. The genetic and exposure-history diversity represented was limited by the small number of donors. Sampling was restricted to blood, and TCR repertoires in tissues likely differ from the TCR repertoires found in blood. Estimated clonotype richness was generally larger for naive than for memory subsets. Compared with non-shared clonotypes, the clonotypes found in all four sorted-subset donors had higher generation probabilities.

Notes on this clone: Its antigen is currently not known. No base-level quality is on record; no much larger clone is a single base apart.

TCR CDR3 regions were amplified from genomic DNA by multiplex PCR using the deep immunoSEQ assay. Genomic DNA extracted from each cell subset was distributed evenly over all wells of several immunoSEQ 96-well plates, and each plate served as one replicate. Each replicate PCR for sorted subsets received about 210 ng genomic DNA, equal to tens of thousands of T cell genomes. The purified libraries were quantified using a Qubit 3.0 fluorometer, sized with a Bioanalyzer 2100, and then quantified again using the KAPA Library Quantification kit. Every immunoSEQ 96-well plate was sequenced on a dedicated single-read 150-cycle Illumina NextSeq 550 flow cell. The source study handled its data this way. Because only junctional sequences without quality scores were contained in the immunoSEQ output, filtering matching that applied to full-length reads could not be performed. Sequences were annotated with PyIR, a Python wrapper for IgBLAST v1.9, and V/J genes and CDR3 were assigned using IMGT germline references. Reads with weak V/J assignments (E-value above 1e-6), missing CDR3, stop codons, out-of-frame junctions, or ambiguous translated residues were removed. A V3J clonotype was defined by an identical inferred V gene, J gene, and CDR3 amino acid sequence. Percentage overlap between repertoires was calculated by dividing the number of shared unique clonotypes by the size of the smaller repertoire. Repertoire richness was assessed with RTK rarefaction, the Chao1 estimator, and Recon v2.1 estimates of unobserved clonotypes. OLGA was used to compute generation probabilities for all TCRbeta clonotypes that the gDNA method yielded from a few donors. Here the immuneACCESS table is served through TCRdb, limited to in-frame sequences with V and J called. Missing clones are a known gap in these copies; in checked studies unresolved V genes cover under half, and the rest lacks a known reason. V and J calls and clone size are as listed in that table; D and trimming were resolved from the DNA. The table for this sample lists under 200,000 clones; 90% to 95% of them were counted only once. Around 0.067% of the sample goes to the ten largest clones.

The donors were healthy, HIV-negative adults with no recently reported acute infections or vaccinations. Every donor was a Caucasian adult living in Nashville, Tennessee, USA. CD4+ T cells were enriched by magnetic negative selection, after which naive cells were positively selected on CD45RA and the negative fraction was taken as the memory subset. After blood collection by leukapheresis, PBMCs were isolated using Ficoll-Histopaque density gradient centrifugation and then cryopreserved in the vapor phase of liquid nitrogen. Analytical flow cytometry was used to check the purity and quantity of every magnetically sorted T cell population. From each sorted fraction, genomic DNA was isolated and quantified by UV absorbance on a Nanodrop 2000c. The CDR3 runs 15 residues from the cysteine to the phenylalanine. Only the CDR3 DNA stays, 45 bases, in frame from base 1. From V the trimming removes 1 base and from J it removes 5 bases, while the gene matches leave 8 bases of the junction unaccounted for. From a lookup of the germline V gene, CDR1 and CDR2 are SGDLS and YYNGEE.

The chain is encoded by TRBV9 joined to TRBJ2-5, with 7 middle bases fitting TRBD1. Sequencing input: naive CD4+ T cells sorted from blood. What the cell subset or site label conveys for this sample: CD45RA+ positively selected. The sequence was collected from a woman in her twenties or thirties in good health. The CDR3 has the sequence CASSVSGHRGETQYF. Read as DNA, the sequence is TGTGCCAGCAGCGTATCGGGGCACAGGGGCGAGACCCAGTACTTC.